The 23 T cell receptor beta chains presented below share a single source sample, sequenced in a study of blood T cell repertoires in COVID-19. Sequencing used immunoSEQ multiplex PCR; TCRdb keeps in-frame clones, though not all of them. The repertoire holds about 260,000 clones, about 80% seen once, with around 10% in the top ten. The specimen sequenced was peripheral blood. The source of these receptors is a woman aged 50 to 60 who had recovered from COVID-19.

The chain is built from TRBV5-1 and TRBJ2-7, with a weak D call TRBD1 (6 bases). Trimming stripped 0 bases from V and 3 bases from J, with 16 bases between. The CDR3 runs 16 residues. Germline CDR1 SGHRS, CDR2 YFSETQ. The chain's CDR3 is CASSLDSDRTFYEQYF. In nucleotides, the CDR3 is TGCGCCAGCAGCTTGGACTCTGACAGGACTTTCTACGAGCAGTACTTC. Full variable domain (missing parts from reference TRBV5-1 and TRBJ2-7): KAGVTQTPRYLIKTRGQQVTLSCSPISGHRSVSWYQQTPGQGLQFLFEYFSETQRNKGNFPGRFSGRQFSNSRSEMNVSTLELGDSALYLCASSLDSDRTFYEQYFGPGTRLTVT.

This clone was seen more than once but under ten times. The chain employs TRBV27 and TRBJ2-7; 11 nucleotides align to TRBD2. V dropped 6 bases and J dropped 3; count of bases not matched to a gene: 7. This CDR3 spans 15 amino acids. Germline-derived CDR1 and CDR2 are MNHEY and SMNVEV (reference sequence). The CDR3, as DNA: TGTGCCAGCAGCCCGAGGACTAGCGGGTTCTACGAGCAGTACTTC. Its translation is CASSPRTSGFYEQYF.

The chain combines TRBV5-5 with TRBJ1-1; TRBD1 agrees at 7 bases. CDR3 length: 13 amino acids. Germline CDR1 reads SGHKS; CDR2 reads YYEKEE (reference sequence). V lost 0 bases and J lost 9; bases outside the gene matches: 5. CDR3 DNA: TGTGCCAGCAGCTTGGCTACAGGGGAGAAAGCTTTCTTT. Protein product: CASSLATGEKAFF.

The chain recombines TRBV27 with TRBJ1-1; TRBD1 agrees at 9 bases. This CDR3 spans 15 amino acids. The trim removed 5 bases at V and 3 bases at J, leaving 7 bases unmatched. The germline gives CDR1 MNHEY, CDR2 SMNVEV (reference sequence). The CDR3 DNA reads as TGTGCCAGCAGTCCCCGGACAGGGGTGCACACTGAAGCTTTCTTT. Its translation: CASSPRTGVHTEAFF.

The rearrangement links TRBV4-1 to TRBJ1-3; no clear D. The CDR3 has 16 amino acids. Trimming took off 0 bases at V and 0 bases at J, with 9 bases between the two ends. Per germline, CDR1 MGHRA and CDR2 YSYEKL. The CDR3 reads CASSQDESHSGNTIYF. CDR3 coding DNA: TGCGCCAGCAGCCAAGATGAGAGCCACTCTGGAAACACCATATATTTT.

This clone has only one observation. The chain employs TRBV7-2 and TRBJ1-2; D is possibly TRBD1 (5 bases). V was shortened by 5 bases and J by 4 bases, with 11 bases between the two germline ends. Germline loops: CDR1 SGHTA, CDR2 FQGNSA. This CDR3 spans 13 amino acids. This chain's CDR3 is CASSQGRLYGYTF. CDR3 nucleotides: TGTGCCAGCAGCCAGGGAAGGCTCTATGGCTACACCTTC.

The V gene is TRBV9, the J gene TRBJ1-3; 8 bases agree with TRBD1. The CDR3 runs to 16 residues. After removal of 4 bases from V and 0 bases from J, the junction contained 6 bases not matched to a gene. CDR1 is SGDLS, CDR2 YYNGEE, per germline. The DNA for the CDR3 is TGTGCCAGCAGCACCCTAGGACAGGGCTCTGGAAACACCATATATTTT. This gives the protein CASSTLGQGSGNTIYF.

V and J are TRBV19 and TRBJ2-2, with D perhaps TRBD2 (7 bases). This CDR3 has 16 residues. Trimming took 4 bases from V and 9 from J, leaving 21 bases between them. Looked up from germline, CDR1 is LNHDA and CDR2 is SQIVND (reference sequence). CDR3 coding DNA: TGTGCCAGTAGTAACCCCGGAGGGGGGGGCGTCAGGGAGCTGTTTTTT. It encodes CASSNPGGGGVRELFF.

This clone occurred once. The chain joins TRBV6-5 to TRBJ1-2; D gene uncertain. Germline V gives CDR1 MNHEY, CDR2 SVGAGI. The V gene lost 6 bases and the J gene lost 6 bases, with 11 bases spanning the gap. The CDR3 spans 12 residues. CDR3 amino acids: CASRRLDHGYTF. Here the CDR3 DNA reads TGTGCCAGCAGGCGGCTTGACCATGGCTACACCTTC.

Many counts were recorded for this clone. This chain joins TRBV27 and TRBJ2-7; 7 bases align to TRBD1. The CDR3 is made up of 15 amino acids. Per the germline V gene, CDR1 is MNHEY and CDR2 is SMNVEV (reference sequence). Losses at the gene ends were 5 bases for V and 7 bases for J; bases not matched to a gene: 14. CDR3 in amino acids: CASSPLGGQGWEQYF. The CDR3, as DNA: TGTGCCAGCAGTCCTTTAGGGGGCCAAGGATGGGAGCAGTACTTC.

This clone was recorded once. The CDR3 sequence is CASRGGERGGETQYF. CDR3 sequence (DNA): TGCGCCAGCAGGGGTGGGGAGCGGGGGGGAGAGACCCAGTACTTC. The chain carries TRBV10-1 and TRBJ2-5; 10 nucleotides agree with TRBD2. With V trimmed by 6 bases and J by 4 bases, 8 bases remained unmatched. Germline CDR1 WNHNN, CDR2 SYGVQD (reference sequence). This CDR3 region has 15 residues.

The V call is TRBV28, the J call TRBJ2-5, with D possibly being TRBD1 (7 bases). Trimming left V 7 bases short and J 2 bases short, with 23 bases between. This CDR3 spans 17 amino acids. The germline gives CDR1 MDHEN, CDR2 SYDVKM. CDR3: CASTPGGRGTVQETQYF. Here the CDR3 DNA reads TGTGCCAGCACTCCCGGAGGCCGCGGGACAGTACAAGAGACCCAGTACTTC. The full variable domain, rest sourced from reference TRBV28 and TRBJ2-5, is DVKVTQSSRYLVKRTGEKVFLECVQDMDHENMFWYRQDPGLGLRLIYFSYDVKMKEKGDIPEGYSVSREKKERFSLILESASTNQTSMYLCASTPGGRGTVQETQYFGPGTRLLVL.

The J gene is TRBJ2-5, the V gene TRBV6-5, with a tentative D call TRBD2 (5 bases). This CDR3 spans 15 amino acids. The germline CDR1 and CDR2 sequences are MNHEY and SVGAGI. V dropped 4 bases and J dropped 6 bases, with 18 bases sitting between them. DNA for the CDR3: TGTGCCAGCAGTTCAGGAGGTTCTCGTTGGAAGACCCAGTACTTC. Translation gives CASSSGGSRWKTQYF.

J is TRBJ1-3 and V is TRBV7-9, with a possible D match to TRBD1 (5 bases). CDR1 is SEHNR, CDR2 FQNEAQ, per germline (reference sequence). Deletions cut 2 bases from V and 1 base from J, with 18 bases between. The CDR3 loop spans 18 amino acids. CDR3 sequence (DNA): TGTGCCAGCAGCTTATTTCTTATCCAGGGAAAATCTGGAAACACCATATATTTT. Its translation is CASSLFLIQGKSGNTIYF. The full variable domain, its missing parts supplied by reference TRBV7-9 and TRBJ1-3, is DTGVSQNPRHKITKRGQNVTFRCDPISEHNRLYWYRQTLGQGPEFLTYFQNEAQLEKSRLLSDRFSAERPKGSFSTLEIQRTEQGDSAMYLCASSLFLIQGKSGNTIYFGEGSWLTVV.

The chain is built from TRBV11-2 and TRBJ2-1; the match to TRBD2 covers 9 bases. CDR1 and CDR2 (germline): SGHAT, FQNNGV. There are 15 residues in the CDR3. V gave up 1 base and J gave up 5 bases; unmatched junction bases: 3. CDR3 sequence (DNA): TGTGCCAGCAGCTTAGGTGCTAGCGGGAACAATGAGCAGTTCTTC. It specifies CASSLGASGNNEQFF.

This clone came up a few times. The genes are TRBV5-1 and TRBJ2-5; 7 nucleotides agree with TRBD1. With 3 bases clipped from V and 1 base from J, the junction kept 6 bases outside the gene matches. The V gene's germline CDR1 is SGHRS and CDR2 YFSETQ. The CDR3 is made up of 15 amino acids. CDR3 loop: CASSSGQVLQETQYF. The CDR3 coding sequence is TGCGCCAGCAGCTCAGGACAGGTCCTCCAAGAGACCCAGTACTTC.

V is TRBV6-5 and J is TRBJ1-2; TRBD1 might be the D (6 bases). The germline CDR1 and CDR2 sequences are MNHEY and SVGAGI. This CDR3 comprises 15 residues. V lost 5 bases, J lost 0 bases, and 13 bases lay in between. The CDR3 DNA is TGTGCCAGCAGTAAAAAACAGGGTCCTAACTATGGCTACACCTTC. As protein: CASSKKQGPNYGYTF.

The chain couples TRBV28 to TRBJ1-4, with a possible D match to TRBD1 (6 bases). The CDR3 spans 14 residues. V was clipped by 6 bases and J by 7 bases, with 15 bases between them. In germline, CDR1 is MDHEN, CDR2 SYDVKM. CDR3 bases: TGTGCCAGCAGCAATACCAGGACAGCTGAAAAACTGTTTTTT. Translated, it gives CASSNTRTAEKLFF.

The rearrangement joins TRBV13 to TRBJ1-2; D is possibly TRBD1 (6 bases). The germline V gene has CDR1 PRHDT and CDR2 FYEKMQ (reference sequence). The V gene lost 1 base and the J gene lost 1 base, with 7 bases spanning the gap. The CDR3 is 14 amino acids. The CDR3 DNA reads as TGTGCCAGCAGCTTAGTACAGGGTAACTATGGCTACACCTTC. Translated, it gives CASSLVQGNYGYTF.

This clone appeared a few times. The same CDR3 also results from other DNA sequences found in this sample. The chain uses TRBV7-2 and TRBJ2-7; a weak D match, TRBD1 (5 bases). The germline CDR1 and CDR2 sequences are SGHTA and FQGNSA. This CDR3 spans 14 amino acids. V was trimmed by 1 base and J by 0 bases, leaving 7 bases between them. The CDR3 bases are TGTGCCAGCAGCTTAGTCCAGGGCTCCTACGAGCAGTACTTC. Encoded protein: CASSLVQGSYEQYF.

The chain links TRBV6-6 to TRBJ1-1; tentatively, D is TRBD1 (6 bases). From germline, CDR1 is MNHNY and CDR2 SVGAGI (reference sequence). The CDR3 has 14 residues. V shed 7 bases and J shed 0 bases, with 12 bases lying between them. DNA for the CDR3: TGTGCCAGCAACACAGGGAGCTTGAACACTGAAGCTTTCTTT. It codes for CASNTGSLNTEAFF.

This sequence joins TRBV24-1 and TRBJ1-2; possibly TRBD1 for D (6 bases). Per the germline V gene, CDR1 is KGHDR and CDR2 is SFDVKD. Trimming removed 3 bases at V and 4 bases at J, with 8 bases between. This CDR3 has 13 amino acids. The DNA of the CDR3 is TGTGCCACCAGTGATCAGGGGACCTATGGCTACACCTTC. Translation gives CATSDQGTYGYTF.

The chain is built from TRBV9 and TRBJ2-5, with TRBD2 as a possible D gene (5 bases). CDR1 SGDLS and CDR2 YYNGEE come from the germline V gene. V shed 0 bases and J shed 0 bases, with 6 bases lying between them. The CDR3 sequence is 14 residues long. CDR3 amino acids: CASSVAGYQETQYF. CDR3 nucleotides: TGTGCCAGCAGCGTAGCGGGGTACCAAGAGACCCAGTACTTC.